The 32 T cell receptor beta chains below come from one sample, sequenced in a study of shared clonotypes between healthy human individuals. The assay was immunoSEQ multiplex PCR, and TCRdb's table has in-frame clones only and misses some. The table records 2 million to 2.5 million clones, more than 85% of them present only once. The specimen sequenced was naive CD4+ T cells from PBMCs. Subset described: CD45RA+ positively selected. These receptor sequences come from a man younger than 35 in good health. Some clones in this sample may be carry-over from other donors' samples.

This chain connects TRBV11-2 to TRBJ1-1; weak D call: TRBD1 (6 bases). Germline CDR1 is SGHAT and CDR2 is FQNNGV. The V and J ends lost 2 bases and 4 bases respectively, with 14 bases between them. The CDR3 length is 15 residues. CDR3 DNA sequence: TGTGCCAGCAGCTTACTACAGGGAGAAAGCACTGAAGCTTTCTTT. Residues: CASSLLQGESTEAFF.

The chain uses TRBV19 and TRBJ2-7; 7 nucleotides align to TRBD1. The CDR3 has 13 amino acids. V dropped 6 bases and J dropped 2; count of bases not matched to a gene: 4. Germline loops: CDR1 LNHDA, CDR2 SQIVND (reference sequence). The CDR3 spells CASRGQVPYEQYF. CDR3 sequence (DNA): TGTGCCAGTAGAGGACAGGTTCCCTACGAGCAGTACTTC.

This chain uses TRBV5-6 with TRBJ2-3; D possibly corresponds to TRBD2 (6 bases). The V gene lost 4 bases and the J gene lost 6 bases, with 15 bases spanning the gap. Germline CDR1 reads SGHDT; CDR2 reads YYEEEE. The CDR3 covers 14 residues. CDR3: CASSTPTSSDTQYF. In DNA, the CDR3 is TGTGCCAGCAGCACGCCGACTAGTTCCGATACGCAGTATTTT.

The rearrangement links TRBV5-6 to TRBJ2-5; perhaps TRBD2 as D (7 bases). Per the germline V gene, CDR1 is SGHDT and CDR2 is YYEEEE. The V end lost 0 bases, the J end lost 5 bases, and 17 bases lay between the germline ends. The CDR3 is made up of 16 amino acids. This chain's CDR3 is CASSLVGGGRRETQYF. CDR3 DNA: TGTGCCAGCAGCTTGGTGGGAGGGGGAAGGAGGGAGACCCAGTACTTC.

J is TRBJ2-7 and V is TRBV6-6, with D possibly TRBD2 on 5 matching bases. V gave up 6 bases and J gave up 2 bases, with 8 bases separating them. CDR3 length equals 12 residues. Germline assignment: CDR1 MNHNY and CDR2 SVGAGI (reference sequence). The CDR3: CASSPGAYEQYF. DNA for the CDR3: TGTGCCAGCAGCCCCGGGGCCTACGAGCAGTACTTC.

The CDR3 spells CASSQGPPGGANVLTF. The CDR3 DNA reads as TGCGCCAGCAGCCAGGGGCCGCCGGGGGGGGCCAACGTCCTGACTTTC. The gene calls are TRBV4-1 and TRBJ2-6, with D tentatively TRBD1 or TRBD2 (5 bases each). The CDR3 sequence is 16 residues long. V dropped 3 bases and J dropped 4 bases, with 13 bases sitting between them. CDR1 is MGHRA and CDR2 is YSYEKL in the germline V gene.

The J gene is TRBJ2-1, the V gene TRBV9; D is ambiguous. V gave up 0 bases and J gave up 2 bases, with 9 bases separating them. The CDR3 extends over 15 amino acids. Germline CDR1 reads SGDLS; CDR2 reads YYNGEE. CDR3 coding DNA: TGTGCCAGCAGCGTAGACGGAGAGACCTACAATGAGCAGTTCTTC. Amino acid sequence: CASSVDGETYNEQFF.

The chain recombines TRBV18 with TRBJ1-1; the D gene is possibly TRBD1 (6 bases). The V end was cut by 9 bases, the J end by 4 bases, with 18 bases between. CDR1 and CDR2 from the germline V gene are KGHSH and LQKENI. The CDR3 loop spans 14 amino acids. CDR3 in amino acids: CASASIMGATEAFF. The CDR3 DNA sequence: TGTGCCAGTGCCTCTATTATGGGGGCCACTGAAGCTTTCTTT.

This chain connects TRBV30 to TRBJ2-3; TRBD2 is a possible D gene (6 bases). CDR1 GTSNPN and CDR2 SVGIG come from the germline V gene (reference sequence). The V end was cut by 0 bases, the J end by 2 bases, with 6 bases between. This CDR3 contains 13 residues. The CDR3: CAWSVRDTDTQYF. Written as DNA, the CDR3 is TGTGCCTGGAGTGTGCGGGACACAGATACGCAGTATTTT.

CDR3: CASSPMGTGAYEQYF. The CDR3 bases are TGTGCCAGCAGTCCTATGGGGACTGGAGCCTACGAGCAGTACTTC. This chain connects TRBV6-5 to TRBJ2-7; D is possibly TRBD2 (6 bases). The germline V gene encodes CDR1 MNHEY and CDR2 SVGAGI. The CDR3 spans 15 residues. V shed 5 bases and J shed 2 bases, with 16 bases lying between them.

This rearrangement joins TRBV23-1 to TRBJ2-3; D not certain. Being an ORF, TRBV23-1 has a function that is uncertain. The CDR3 extends over 17 amino acids. Trimming removed 6 bases from V and 0 bases from J, with 19 bases in between. The DNA of the CDR3 is TGCGCCAGCAGGAACAGCAAACCTAACTTTAGCACAGATACGCAGTATTTT. Translation: CASRNSKPNFSTDTQYF.

This chain connects TRBV5-4 to TRBJ2-3; no firm D call. Germline lookup yields CDR1 SGHNT and CDR2 YYREEE (reference sequence). The V and J ends lost 4 bases and 6 bases respectively, with 9 bases between them. The CDR3 is made up of 12 amino acids. The CDR3 DNA follows: TGTGCCAGCAGCGTTAACCCCGATACGCAGTATTTT. Encoded protein: CASSVNPDTQYF. Full variable domain (outside the CDR3, taken from reference TRBV5-4 and TRBJ2-3): ETGVTQSPTHLIKTRGQQVTLRCSSQSGHNTVSWYQQALGQGPQFIFQYYREEENGRGNFPPRFSGLQFPNYSSELNVNALELDDSALYLCASSVNPDTQYFGPGTRLTVL.

The chain couples TRBV2 to TRBJ1-1, with D unclear. This CDR3 is built from 14 residues. Germline V gene sequence: CDR1 SNHLY, CDR2 FYNNEI. The V end was cut by 2 bases, the J end by 4 bases, with 11 bases between. CDR3 sequence: CASSELGIGTEAFF. CDR3 nucleotides: TGTGCCAGCAGTGAATTGGGGATCGGCACTGAAGCTTTCTTT.

The rearrangement uses TRBV9 and TRBJ2-2, with D hard to call. Germline CDR1 is SGDLS and CDR2 is YYNGEE. This CDR3 contains 16 residues. V shed 0 bases and J shed 1 base, with 10 bases lying between them. DNA of the CDR3: TGTGCCAGCAGCGTAGAAGAGCGCCAGAACACCGGGGAGCTGTTTTTT. Translation: CASSVEERQNTGELFF.

This clone appeared once. The junction differs from germline at one of its ends, possibly a read error. The chain combines TRBV18 with TRBJ2-7; 8 bases line up with TRBD1. This CDR3 spans 13 amino acids. Germline V CDR1 and CDR2: KGHSH, LQKENI. The CDR3 DNA follows: TGTGCCAGCTCACCATCGACAGGGGTGATAGCGGACTTC. Encoded protein: CASSPSTGVIADF.

This clone was counted a single time. The chain carries TRBV27 and TRBJ1-5; D is unresolved. Trimming left V 5 bases short and J 7 bases short, with 12 bases between. The CDR3 spans 13 residues. From germline, CDR1 is MNHEY and CDR2 SMNVEV (reference sequence). In DNA form, the CDR3 reads TGTGCCAGCAGTCCTAGGGTCTCCCAGCCCCAGCATTTT. It is translated as CASSPRVSQPQHF.

This clone was seen a handful of times. The chain links TRBV30 to TRBJ1-1; D unresolved. Trimming cost V 5 bases and J 5 bases, with 9 bases left between them. The germline V gene has CDR1 GTSNPN and CDR2 SVGIG (reference sequence). The length of the CDR3 is 11 residues. Written as DNA, the CDR3 is TGTGCCTGGGGGATGGGAACTGAAGCTTTCTTT. Its translation: CAWGMGTEAFF.

This chain joins TRBV19 and TRBJ1-2; the D gene is possibly TRBD1 (6 bases). The CDR3 extends over 14 amino acids. Per germline, CDR1 LNHDA and CDR2 SQIVND (reference sequence). V lost 7 bases, J lost 1 base, and 13 bases lay in between. This CDR3 reads CASTRTDINYGYTF. The CDR3 bases are TGTGCCAGTACCCGGACAGACATTAACTATGGCTACACCTTC. Filled out from reference TRBV19 and TRBJ1-2, the complete variable domain reads DGGITQSPKYLFRKEGQNVTLSCEQNLNHDAMYWYRQDPGQGLRLIYYSQIVNDFQKGDIAEGYSVSREKKESFPLTVTSAQKNPTAFYLCASTRTDINYGYTFGSGTRLTVV.

This rearrangement joins TRBV12-5 to TRBJ2-3; D tentatively reads TRBD1 or TRBD2 (5 bases each). The CDR3 sequence is 14 residues long. V lost 1 base to trimming and J lost 2 bases, with 7 bases between them. The V gene's germline CDR1 is LGHNT and CDR2 FRNRAP. The CDR3 DNA sequence: TGTGCTAGTGGTTTGGGGGGGACCACAGATACGCAGTATTTT. Translation: CASGLGGTTDTQYF. The full variable domain, completed using reference TRBV12-5 and TRBJ2-3, is DARVTQTPRHKVTEMGQEVTMRCQPILGHNTVFWYRQTMMQGLELLAYFRNRAPLDDSGMPKDRFSAEMPDATLATLKIQPSEPRDSAVYFCASGLGGTTDTQYFGPGTRLTVL.

This clone was recorded only once. The gene calls are TRBV5-8 and TRBJ2-3, with D unclear. This CDR3 is 13 amino acids long. Germline V CDR1 and CDR2: SGHTS, YDEGEE. V was clipped by 2 bases and J by 6 bases, with 10 bases between them. In DNA form, the CDR3 reads TGTGCCAGCAGCTTTGATCTGAGGGATACGCAGTATTTT. The encoded protein is CASSFDLRDTQYF.

The chain uses TRBV18 and TRBJ1-1, with TRBD1 identical over 10 bases. J was trimmed by 1 base and V by 5 bases; bases with no gene match: 4. Per the germline V gene, CDR1 is KGHSH and CDR2 is LQKENI. The CDR3 loop spans 15 amino acids. The CDR3 sequence: CASSAGQGTNTEAFF. In DNA, the CDR3 is TGTGCCAGCTCAGCGGGACAGGGGACGAACACTGAAGCTTTCTTT.

V and J are TRBV30 and TRBJ2-5, with a weak D call TRBD2 (6 bases). The germline V gene encodes CDR1 GTSNPN and CDR2 SVGIG (reference sequence). V dropped 5 bases and J dropped 5 bases, with 18 bases sitting between them. The CDR3 runs 14 residues. CDR3 protein: CAWVPGGAGETQYF. The CDR3 DNA reads TGTGCCTGGGTCCCCGGAGGGGCTGGGGAGACCCAGTACTTC. The variable domain in full, with the rest retrieved from reference TRBV30 and TRBJ2-5, is SQTIHQWPATLVQPVGSPLSLECTVEGTSNPNLYWYRQAAGRGLQLLFYSVGIGQISSEVPQNLSASRPQDRQFILSSKKLLLSDSGFYLCAWVPGGAGETQYFGPGTRLLVL.

Points on this clone: In the same sample, other DNA sequences code for this CDR3. V is TRBV5-1 and J is TRBJ2-5, with D possibly matching TRBD1 (6 bases). The CDR3 contains 12 residues. CDR1 and CDR2 from the germline V gene are SGHRS and YFSETQ. The V end lost 2 bases, the J end lost 5 bases, and 7 bases lay between the germline ends. CDR3 protein: CASSLQGETQYF. The CDR3 region has the DNA TGCGCCAGCAGCTTACAGGGTGAGACCCAGTACTTC. The full variable domain, with the rest looked up from reference TRBV5-1 and TRBJ2-5, is KAGVTQTPRYLIKTRGQQVTLSCSPISGHRSVSWYQQTPGQGLQFLFEYFSETQRNKGNFPGRFSGRQFSNSRSEMNVSTLELGDSALYLCASSLQGETQYFGPGTRLLVL.

Details on this clone: The same CDR3 also results from other DNA sequences found in this sample. The chain uses TRBV30 and TRBJ1-3, with D unclear. This CDR3 is 14 amino acids long. The ends were cut back, 0 bases at V and 1 base at J, with 7 bases in the middle. The germline CDR1 and CDR2 sequences are GTSNPN and SVGIG (reference sequence). CDR3 sequence: CAWSVGGSGNTIYF. In nucleotides, the CDR3 is TGTGCCTGGAGTGTTGGTGGGTCTGGAAACACCATATATTTT.

Notes on this clone: A read error may produce the germline difference seen at one junction end. The chain has TRBV14 and TRBJ1-2; D may be TRBD1 (6 bases). The V gene's germline CDR1 is SGHDN and CDR2 FVKESK. The CDR3 is made up of 13 amino acids. DNA for the CDR3: TGTGCCAGCAGCCAACACACAGGGTGGGGAAAGGCCTTC. This gives the protein CASSQHTGWGKAF.

The rearrangement uses TRBV19 and TRBJ2-1; TRBD1 matches at 8 bases. The V gene's germline CDR1 is LNHDA and CDR2 SQIVND (reference sequence). The CDR3 runs to 16 residues. V lost 3 bases and J lost 4; bases outside the gene matches: 8. Written as DNA, the CDR3 is TGTGCCAGTAGTATTATCCAGGGGGCAAGTTACAATGAGCAGTTCTTC. Its translation: CASSIIQGASYNEQFF.

The DNA of the CDR3 is TGCGCCAGCAGCCCAAAATCAGATACGCAGTATTTT. Encoded protein: CASSPKSDTQYF. The chain uses TRBV5-1 and TRBJ2-3; D gene unclear. V was pared by 4 bases and J by 4 bases, with 7 bases between. From germline, CDR1 is SGHRS and CDR2 YFSETQ. The CDR3 contains 12 residues.

This clone was counted once. The chain couples TRBV18 to TRBJ2-3, with 13 bases aligning to TRBD2. CDR1 KGHSH and CDR2 LQKENI come from the germline V gene. The CDR3 is 16 residues long. Trimming removed 0 bases from V and 6 bases from J; junction bases left unmatched: 3. CDR3 sequence: CASSPPGLAGTDTQYF. The CDR3 bases are TGTGCCAGCTCACCACCGGGACTAGCGGGAACCGATACGCAGTATTTT.

This rearrangement joins TRBV5-4 to TRBJ2-7, with TRBD2 matching over 9 bases. This CDR3 region has 14 residues. Germline V gives CDR1 SGHNT, CDR2 YYREEE (reference sequence). The junction had 4 bases not matched to a gene; V was cut back by 4 bases and J by 2 bases. The CDR3 sequence: CASSAGTSPYEQYF. CDR3 nucleotides: TGTGCCAGCAGCGCCGGGACTAGCCCCTACGAGCAGTACTTC.

The chain combines TRBV7-8 with TRBJ2-1; D remains unclear. Germline CDR1 SGHVS, CDR2 FQNEAQ. The CDR3 runs to 15 residues. The V end was cut by 2 bases, the J end by 0 bases, with 8 bases between. The CDR3 here is CASSLRAISYNEQFF. The DNA for the CDR3 is TGTGCCAGCAGCTTACGAGCGATCTCCTACAATGAGCAGTTCTTC.

Only one count was recorded for this clone. This chain connects TRBV7-2 to TRBJ2-7; 12 bases agree with TRBD2. This CDR3 region has 15 residues. The germline CDR1 and CDR2 sequences are SGHTA and FQGNSA. The ends lost 7 bases at V and 3 bases at J; junction bases unmatched: 7. The CDR3 DNA reads as TGTGCCAGCACCCTAGCGGGAGGGCCTAACTACGAGCAGTACTTC. Its protein product is CASTLAGGPNYEQYF.

This chain connects TRBV7-6 to TRBJ2-1; 8 bases map to TRBD2. This CDR3 comprises 16 residues. Unmatched junction bases numbered 4, after V lost 0 bases and J lost 3 bases. Germline values: CDR1 SGHVS, CDR2 FNYEAQ. The CDR3: CASSLALTSGYNEQFF. CDR3 nucleotides: TGTGCCAGCAGCTTAGCTCTCACTAGCGGCTACAATGAGCAGTTCTTC.